This T cell receptor (beta chain) was profiled in a study of identifying expanded T cells in peripheral blood. Study observations and caveats: Over about two and four weeks, about 15 and 18 clones changed, versus roughly 1.2 between replicates.

Generated by immunoSEQ multiplex PCR, the TCRdb table keeps only in-frame clones and is missing some. Of about 91,000 clones in the sample, approximately 90% were seen once. On this clone: The antigen is not known.

During the collection period, no donor immune events like infections were recorded. The specimen sequenced was blood. The clonotype was recovered from a person aged 18-70 years in good health.

The CDR3 DNA follows: TGTGCCACCAGCAGAGGGGCGAGGCCTCAAGAGACCCAGTACTTC. Translated: CATSRGARPQETQYF. This rearrangement joins TRBV15 to TRBJ2-5; D is uncertain. With 1 base removed from V and 2 bases from J, the gap between germline ends came to 11 bases. Per the germline V gene, CDR1 is LNHNV and CDR2 is YYDKDF (reference sequence). The CDR3 has 15 amino acids.